The next 30 T cell receptor beta chains were all read from a single sample in a study of shared clonotypes between healthy human individuals. Assay used: immunoSEQ multiplex PCR; TCRdb lists only in-frame clones, some missing. This sample has more than 900,000 clones; 75% to 80% occur once, and the top ten carry around 0.6%. The sequencing sample was made of memory CD4+ T cells from PBMCs. Described subset: CD45RA-negative fraction. These receptors originate from a man aged 18 to 29 in good health. Some clones in this sample may be carry-over from other donors' samples.

The gene calls are TRBV27 and TRBJ1-2; a possible D gene is TRBD1 (5 bases). Germline V gene lookup returns CDR1 MNHEY and CDR2 SMNVEV (reference sequence). The CDR3 runs to 15 residues. Between the trimmed V and J ends, which lost 1 base and 5 bases, there was a span of 14 bases. CDR3 nucleotide sequence: TGTGCCAGCAGTTTATTCGGGACGGAGATTTATGGCTACACCTTC. This encodes CASSLFGTEIYGYTF.

The V call is TRBV6-1, the J call TRBJ1-1; 7 bases agree with TRBD1. Germline CDR1 is MNHNS and CDR2 is SASEGT. This CDR3 contains 15 residues. Trimming removed 3 bases from V and 1 base from J; junction bases left unmatched: 5. The CDR3 protein is CASSDLRTGNTEAFF. The CDR3 coding sequence is TGTGCCAGCAGTGACCTTAGGACAGGGAACACTGAAGCTTTCTTT.

V and J are TRBV27 and TRBJ1-1; 8 bases agree with TRBD1. J gave up 3 bases and V 5 bases, and 8 bases lay outside the gene matches. The length of the CDR3 is 15 residues. Germline-derived CDR1 and CDR2 are MNHEY and SMNVEV (reference sequence). The chain's CDR3 is CASSSQGAPYTEAFF. For the CDR3, the DNA is TGTGCCAGCAGTAGTCAGGGGGCGCCTTACACTGAAGCTTTCTTT.

The chain recombines TRBV7-2 with TRBJ2-3; 13 bases are a match to TRBD2. The CDR3 runs 16 residues. With V trimmed by 1 base and J by 6 bases, 4 bases remained unmatched. Germline CDR1 and CDR2: SGHTA and FQGNSA. The CDR3, as DNA: TGTGCCAGCAGCTTAGGACTAGCGGGAGGATCTGATACGCAGTATTTT. It specifies CASSLGLAGGSDTQYF.

The chain combines TRBV27 with TRBJ2-7; maybe TRBD1 (5 bases). CDR3 size: 14 residues. Germline values: CDR1 MNHEY, CDR2 SMNVEV (reference sequence). Trimming cost V 8 bases and J 3 bases, with 17 bases left between them. The CDR3 nucleotides are TGTGCCAGCTCCCGGCAGGGTAAAGGCTACGAGCAGTACTTC. This sequence encodes CASSRQGKGYEQYF.

The rearrangement uses TRBV28 and TRBJ1-1, with a tentative D call TRBD1 (5 bases). V was pared by 4 bases and J by 4 bases, with 16 bases between. The CDR3 sequence is 15 residues long. Looked up from germline, CDR1 is MDHEN and CDR2 is SYDVKM. CDR3 sequence (DNA): TGTGCCAGCAGTTCAACCGGGATCCAGGGCACTGAAGCTTTCTTT. Protein sequence: CASSSTGIQGTEAFF. Filled out from reference TRBV28 and TRBJ1-1, the complete variable domain reads DVKVTQSSRYLVKRTGEKVFLECVQDMDHENMFWYRQDPGLGLRLIYFSYDVKMKEKGDIPEGYSVSREKKERFSLILESASTNQTSMYLCASSSTGIQGTEAFFGQGTRLTVV.

Ten or more counts support this clone. CDR3 nucleotides: TGTGCCAGTAAGAGTCAGGGACAGAAGTCCCCCCAGTACTTC. Protein sequence: CASKSQGQKSPQYF. The chain combines TRBV19 with TRBJ2-5; 7 bases align to TRBD1. Germline loops: CDR1 LNHDA, CDR2 SQIVND (reference sequence). Trimming at V came to 7 bases and at J to 9 bases, leaving 14 bases not matched to a gene. The CDR3 covers 14 residues.

V usage is TRBV5-4 and J usage is TRBJ1-4; tentative D call: TRBD1 (5 bases). Germline V gene data show CDR1 as SGHNT and CDR2 as YYREEE (reference sequence). The CDR3 is 13 amino acids. Trimming left V 4 bases short and J 8 bases short, with 12 bases between. The CDR3 DNA reads TGTGCCAGCAGCGGGGGGGTTGGAGAAAAACTGTTTTTT. Protein product: CASSGGVGEKLFF.

The genes are TRBV6-6 and TRBJ1-2, with no clear D. CDR3 length: 12 amino acids. Germline V gene data show CDR1 as MNHNY and CDR2 as SVGAGI (reference sequence). Trimming shortened V by 5 bases and J by 8 bases, and 12 bases separated the two germline ends. The CDR3 loop is CASSPGVGGYTF. For the CDR3, the DNA is TGTGCCAGCAGTCCTGGGGTCGGAGGCTACACCTTC.

The chain links TRBV15 to TRBJ2-3; 9 nucleotides agree with TRBD2. Germline lookup yields CDR1 LNHNV and CDR2 YYDKDF (reference sequence). This CDR3 region has 17 residues. Trimming at V came to 0 bases and at J to 3 bases, leaving 7 bases not matched to a gene. CDR3 nucleotides: TGTGCCACCAGCAGAGATGTGGGCGGGAGGGGAACAGATACGCAGTATTTT. Translation gives CATSRDVGGRGTDTQYF.

This clone was detected only a few times. J is TRBJ1-2 and V is TRBV2; tentatively, D is TRBD1 (6 bases). The ends were cut back, 2 bases at V and 8 bases at J, with 12 bases in the middle. Germline V lookup: CDR1 SNHLY, CDR2 FYNNEI. CDR3 length equals 13 residues. The CDR3 region is CASSETGSRGYTF. DNA for the CDR3: TGTGCCAGCAGTGAAACAGGGTCCCGCGGCTACACCTTC. Filled out from reference TRBV2 and TRBJ1-2, the complete variable domain reads EPEVTQTPSHQVTQMGQEVILRCVPISNHLYFYWYRQILGQKVEFLVSFYNNEISEKSEIFDDQFSVERPDGSNFTLKIRSTKLEDSAMYFCASSETGSRGYTFGSGTRLTVV.

A remark on this clone: Being one base from a much bigger clone, this may be a read error. Other DNA sequences in this specimen translate into the identical CDR3. The chain is built from TRBV15 and TRBJ2-7; TRBD2 matches 13 bases. Trimming at V came to 6 bases and at J to 4 bases, leaving 3 bases not matched to a gene. The CDR3 is 14 amino acids. Germline CDR1 is LNHNV and CDR2 is YYDKDF (reference sequence). The CDR3 nucleotides read TGTGCCACCAGATCGGGACTAGCGGGGTACGAGCAGTACTTC. Amino acid sequence: CATRSGLAGYEQYF.

The chain has TRBV5-1 and TRBJ1-3, with 7 bases lining up with TRBD1. Germline lookup yields CDR1 SGHRS and CDR2 YFSETQ. V shed 5 bases, J shed 0 bases, and the junction held 5 bases outside the gene matches. The CDR3 is 15 amino acids. CDR3 in DNA: TGCGCCAGCAGAGGGGGACAGTACTCTGGAAACACCATATATTTT. This codes for CASRGGQYSGNTIYF.

This chain uses TRBV29-1 with TRBJ2-7; D gene unclear. Looked up from germline, CDR1 is SQVTM and CDR2 is ANQGSEA. V was clipped by 7 bases and J by 2 bases, with 15 bases between them. The CDR3 is 13 amino acids. The CDR3 nucleotides read TGCAGCGCGTGTTATGGCGGACCCTACGAGCAGTACTTC. This gives the protein CSACYGGPYEQYF.

In this sample, this clone turned up once. A read error may be the cause here, since a much bigger clone is one base away. The chain carries TRBV7-3 and TRBJ2-1, with 10 nucleotides matching TRBD2. This CDR3 region has 14 residues. Germline CDR1 SGHTA, CDR2 FQGTGA. With V trimmed by 2 bases and J by 7 bases, 2 bases remained unmatched. The CDR3 protein is CASSLGSGRNEQFF. The CDR3 nucleotides are TGTGCCAGCAGCTTAGGTAGCGGGAGGAATGAGCAGTTCTTC.

This clone appeared once. The genes are TRBV5-5 and TRBJ2-7; TRBD1 matches 7 bases. The V segment lost 4 bases and the J segment 0 bases; nucleotides outside the gene matches: 4. CDR1 is SGHKS and CDR2 is YYEKEE in the germline V gene (reference sequence). The length of the CDR3 is 14 residues. This chain's CDR3 is CASSRRDSSYEQYF. In DNA, the CDR3 is TGTGCCAGCAGCAGACGGGACAGCTCCTACGAGCAGTACTTC.

V is TRBV7-2 and J is TRBJ1-2, with 8 bases matching TRBD1. From germline, CDR1 is SGHTA and CDR2 FQGNSA. Germline trimming cut 5 bases from V and 10 bases from J; bases unmatched to any gene: 12. The CDR3 runs to 14 residues. This CDR3 reads CASSLTTGQGAYTF. The CDR3 bases are TGTGCCAGCAGCCTCACCACCGGACAGGGCGCCTACACCTTC.

This clone was counted only a few times. The chain links TRBV5-1 to TRBJ2-1; D remains ambiguous. This CDR3 is 15 amino acids long. Trimming removed 0 bases at V and 5 bases at J, with 12 bases between. From germline, CDR1 is SGHRS and CDR2 YFSETQ. CDR3 in amino acids: CASSLGGTTNNEQFF. The DNA of the CDR3 is TGCGCCAGCAGCTTGGGCGGAACGACCAACAATGAGCAGTTCTTC.

This chain uses TRBV4-1 with TRBJ1-1, with D perhaps TRBD1 (6 bases). V lost 10 bases, J lost 0 bases, and 12 bases lay in between. In germline, CDR1 is MGHRA, CDR2 YSYEKL. The CDR3 length is 13 residues. The CDR3 DNA sequence: TGCGCCACCTCGGACAGCTTGAACACTGAAGCTTTCTTT. Encoded protein: CATSDSLNTEAFF.

This clone was seen a few times. The chain carries TRBV5-4 and TRBJ2-1, with D hard to call. The CDR3 has 17 residues. V was trimmed by 0 bases and J by 2 bases, leaving 15 bases between them. CDR1 SGHNT and CDR2 YYREEE come from the germline V gene (reference sequence). The CDR3 reads CASSLGAPLFTYNEQFF. CDR3 sequence (DNA): TGTGCCAGCAGCTTGGGGGCCCCTCTCTTTACCTACAATGAGCAGTTCTTC. The full variable domain, with the rest looked up from reference TRBV5-4 and TRBJ2-1, is ETGVTQSPTHLIKTRGQQVTLRCSSQSGHNTVSWYQQALGQGPQFIFQYYREEENGRGNFPPRFSGLQFPNYSSELNVNALELDDSALYLCASSLGAPLFTYNEQFFGPGTRLTVL.

V and J are TRBV29-1 and TRBJ2-7, with TRBD2 identical over 8 bases. The CDR3 is made up of 13 amino acids. Germline trimming cut 7 bases from V and 0 bases from J; bases unmatched to any gene: 5. The V gene's germline CDR1 is SQVTM and CDR2 ANQGSEA. CDR3 loop: CSAGTSHSYEQYF. CDR3 coding DNA: TGCAGCGCAGGGACTAGTCACTCCTACGAGCAGTACTTC.

This chain connects TRBV21-1 to TRBJ1-5. TRBV21-1 is a documented pseudogene. The CDR3 totals 16 residues. The CDR3 DNA sequence: TGTGCCAGCAGCAAAGGTCCAGGCGGCCGGAATCAGCCCCAGCATTTT. Protein sequence: CASSKGPGGRNQPQHF.

Details on this clone: The same CDR3 also results from other DNA sequences found in this sample. The gene calls are TRBV6-1 and TRBJ1-2; a possible D gene is TRBD1 (5 bases). Trimming removed 8 bases from V and 4 bases from J, with 17 bases in between. Germline values: CDR1 MNHNS, CDR2 SASEGT. This CDR3 has 14 residues. The CDR3: CASSEAGEGYGYTF. CDR3 nucleotide sequence: TGTGCCAGCTCCGAGGCGGGGGAGGGCTATGGCTACACCTTC.

This clone came up a few times. The rearrangement uses TRBV5-1 and TRBJ2-3, with 12 positions matching TRBD2. This CDR3 contains 16 residues. CDR1 SGHRS and CDR2 YFSETQ come from the germline V gene. V shed 0 bases, J shed 10 bases, and the junction held 9 bases outside the gene matches. CDR3 coding DNA: TGCGCCAGCAGCTTGGAGGCTAGCGGGAGGGCCTCGGCGCAGTATTTT. It yields the protein CASSLEASGRASAQYF.

In this sample, this clone turned up many times. This chain uses TRBV7-2 with TRBJ2-5, with 12 bases that match TRBD2. CDR1 is SGHTA and CDR2 is FQGNSA in the germline V gene. V dropped 3 bases and J dropped 4; count of bases not matched to a gene: 0. CDR3 size: 14 residues. The CDR3 coding sequence is TGTGCCAGCAGCTTGGGACTAGCGGGAGAGACCCAGTACTTC. It specifies CASSLGLAGETQYF.

The chain is built from TRBV28 and TRBJ2-7; tentatively, D is TRBD1 or TRBD2 (5 bases each). Germline CDR1 is MDHEN and CDR2 is SYDVKM. Trimming took off 9 bases at V and 2 bases at J, with 14 bases between the two ends. This CDR3 is built from 13 residues. CDR3 sequence reads: CASTDGGTYEQYF. The CDR3 DNA follows: TGTGCCAGTACTGATGGGGGAACCTACGAGCAGTACTTC.

The CDR3 protein is CAWTEATNQPQHF. CDR3 in DNA: TGTGCCTGGACGGAGGCAACCAATCAGCCCCAGCATTTT. The rearrangement uses TRBV30 and TRBJ1-5, with unresolved D. The CDR3 is 13 amino acids. Germline assignment: CDR1 GTSNPN and CDR2 SVGIG (reference sequence). V shed 4 bases and J shed 3 bases, with 10 bases lying between them. Using reference TRBV30 and TRBJ1-5 for the parts outside the CDR3, the full variable domain is SQTIHQWPATLVQPVGSPLSLECTVEGTSNPNLYWYRQAAGRGLQLLFYSVGIGQISSEVPQNLSASRPQDRQFILSSKKLLLSDSGFYLCAWTEATNQPQHFGDGTRLSIL.

As concerns this clone: The germline gene is not matched at one end of the junction; a read error may be the cause. CDR3 protein: CSVEAGVDYEQYF. CDR3 nucleotides: TGCAGCGTGGAAGCGGGAGTGGACTACGAGCAGTACTTC. The chain combines TRBV29-1 with TRBJ2-7; 8 bases map to TRBD2. Germline lookup yields CDR1 SQVTM and CDR2 ANQGSEA. The CDR3 contains 13 residues.

The V and J genes are TRBV5-1 and TRBJ2-3; TRBD2 agrees at 8 bases. The CDR3 length is 14 residues. The germline gives CDR1 SGHRS, CDR2 YFSETQ. The ends lost 2 bases at V and 4 bases at J; junction bases unmatched: 3. As DNA, the CDR3 is TGCGCCAGCAGCTTACGGCGGGGGGCAGATACGCAGTATTTT. Translated, it gives CASSLRRGADTQYF.

The chain joins TRBV5-1 to TRBJ2-1, with D possibly being TRBD2 (6 bases). V was clipped by 4 bases and J by 4 bases, with 24 bases between them. The germline V gene has CDR1 SGHRS and CDR2 YFSETQ. CDR3 size: 18 residues. CDR3 in DNA: TGCGCCAGCAGCCCCCTGGGTCAGCGGGTGGTGGGGTACAATGAGCAGTTCTTC. Amino acids: CASSPLGQRVVGYNEQFF.